This TCR beta chain was sequenced for a study of T cell clones after liver transplantation. For the study at large: Post-transplant blood was tracked for graft-donor-reactive T cell clones identified in a pre-transplant mixed lymphocyte reaction. Pre-transplant mixed lymphocyte reactions yielded third-party-reactive TCRbeta sequences as comparators for graft-donor-reactive sequences. Patients counted as tolerant after at least one year off all immunosuppression, enzymes not exceeding twice normal.

Regarding the study as a whole: A larger donor-reactive than third-party decline suggested partial antigen-specific deletion.

Assay: immunoSEQ multiplex PCR; the TCRdb copy retains only in-frame clones and omits some. The sample gives more than 15,000 clones, more than 70% of which show up once; around 32% is in the top ten. As to this clone: Its antigen is as yet unknown.

The germline gives CDR1 MDHEN, CDR2 SYDVKM. Trimming took off 7 bases at V and 7 bases at J, with 11 bases between the two ends. This CDR3 comprises 12 residues. The TCR was taken from a human patient who received a liver transplant. Some T cells may be provided by the graft donor. This chain uses TRBV28 with TRBJ2-1; D gene ambiguous. The material was CD8+ T cells from blood, obtained less than 50 months after liver transplant. CDR3 bases: TGTGCCAGCACGCCAATGGGTAATGAGCAGTTCTTC. As protein: CASTPMGNEQFF.